These 23 T cell receptor beta chains were all obtained from the same sample, sequenced in a study of early T cells in non-severe SARS-CoV-2 infection. MiXCR, run by TCRdb on the 5' RACE reads, gives a single entry per CDR3 protein. The repertoire consists of about 77,000 distinct CDR3 sequences, with approximately 5% occurring once and the leading ten covering approximately 7.4%. The sample here was whole blood, taken at baseline. The receptor source for this set is an adult who was a healthcare worker with PCR-confirmed SARS-CoV-2 infection or an uninfected control (not recorded which).

Many counts were recorded for this clonotype. The gene calls are TRBV30 and TRBJ1-5; the match to TRBD1 covers 8 bases. Germline assignment: CDR1 GTSNPN and CDR2 SVGIG (reference sequence). The CDR3 is 14 amino acids. The V gene end was trimmed by 2 bases and the J gene end by 5 bases; junction bases not matched to a gene: 5. The CDR3 sequence: CAWSLGTGDQPQHF. The CDR3 DNA is TGTGCCTGGAGTCTCGGGACAGGCGATCAGCCCCAGCATTTT.

The rearrangement links TRBV28 to TRBJ2-1; D possibly matches TRBD1 or TRBD2 (6 bases each). The CDR3 sequence is 15 residues long. Germline V gene data show CDR1 as MDHEN and CDR2 as SYDVKM. V gave up 3 bases and J gave up 5 bases, with 14 bases separating them. CDR3 nucleotides: TGTGCCAGCAGTTTCCCCGGGGGCGGCAACAATGAGCAGTTCTTC. Translated, it gives CASSFPGGGNNEQFF.

Only a few counts were recorded for this clonotype. The chain recombines TRBV27 with TRBJ2-7; the D is unclear. Germline V gives CDR1 MNHEY, CDR2 SMNVEV (reference sequence). The ends were cut back, 5 bases at V and 0 bases at J, with 14 bases in the middle. There are 15 residues in the CDR3. CDR3 residues: CASSLDFGGSYEQYF. CDR3 DNA sequence: TGTGCCAGCAGTCTCGATTTTGGCGGCTCCTACGAGCAGTACTTC.

This clonotype showed up many times. This chain uses TRBV10-3 with TRBJ2-1; D not certain. The germline V gene encodes CDR1 ENHRY and CDR2 SYGVKD. The V end was cut by 2 bases, the J end by 9 bases, with 8 bases between. The CDR3 consists of 12 residues. CDR3 DNA: TGTGCCATCAGTGAGACTCTTCTTGAGCAGTTCTTC. Residues: CAISETLLEQFF.

Many counts were recorded for this clonotype. This chain connects TRBV3-1 to TRBJ2-5; 8 bases agree with TRBD1. Per the germline V gene, CDR1 is LGHDT and CDR2 is YNNKEL (reference sequence). V dropped 4 bases and J dropped 7; count of bases not matched to a gene: 8. The CDR3 length is 14 residues. CDR3 region: CASSLLTGDRTQYF. The CDR3 DNA is TGTGCCAGCAGCCTCCTGACAGGGGACCGGACCCAGTACTTC.

This clonotype was recorded many times. The chain couples TRBV4-1 to TRBJ1-3; D call uncertain. The CDR3 consists of 14 residues. Germline V gives CDR1 MGHRA, CDR2 YSYEKL. Between the trimmed V and J ends, which lost 5 bases and 1 base, there was a span of 9 bases. The CDR3 sequence: CASSEGYSGNTIYF. CDR3 bases: TGCGCCAGCAGCGAAGGTTATTCTGGAAACACCATATATTTT.

This clonotype was counted only a few times. This chain uses TRBV20-1 with TRBJ2-2, with D uncertain. The germline V gene has CDR1 DFQATT and CDR2 SNEGSKA (reference sequence). The CDR3 contains 12 residues. V dropped 5 bases and J dropped 4 bases, with 8 bases sitting between them. The CDR3 here is CSARQITGELFF. CDR3 DNA sequence: TGCAGTGCTCGGCAGATCACCGGGGAGCTGTTTTTT.

The chain joins TRBV4-1 to TRBJ1-1, with no clear D. Germline lookup yields CDR1 MGHRA and CDR2 YSYEKL. The CDR3 covers 15 residues. Trimming removed 4 bases at V and 6 bases at J, with 18 bases between. CDR3 sequence: CASSPPAAFVSEAFF. CDR3 DNA sequence: TGCGCCAGCAGCCCCCCGGCTGCGTTTGTGTCTGAAGCTTTCTTT.

This clonotype was counted many times. V is TRBV18 and J is TRBJ2-1, with 9 bases identical to TRBD2. V lost 3 bases and J lost 4; bases outside the gene matches: 7. The CDR3 consists of 16 residues. Looked up from germline, CDR1 is KGHSH and CDR2 is LQKENI. The CDR3 sequence: CASSPIASGNYNEQFF. The CDR3 DNA sequence: TGTGCCAGCTCACCCATAGCTAGCGGGAATTACAATGAGCAGTTCTTC.

This clonotype was picked up many times. This chain uses TRBV20-1 with TRBJ2-7, with a tentative D call TRBD2 (7 bases). V shed 0 bases and J shed 6 bases, with 15 bases lying between them. CDR3 length equals 14 residues. Germline V gene lookup returns CDR1 DFQATT and CDR2 SNEGSKA (reference sequence). CDR3 DNA: TGCAGTGCTAGAGATCCAAGAAGGGGGGGCGAGCAGTACTTC. It encodes CSARDPRRGGEQYF.

This clonotype has a handful of counts. The J gene is TRBJ1-1, the V gene TRBV28; a weak D match, TRBD1 (5 bases). V lost 6 bases and J lost 1, with 15 bases in between. The germline V gene has CDR1 MDHEN and CDR2 SYDVKM. This CDR3 has 15 amino acids. The DNA of the CDR3 is TGTGCCAGCAGGCTGAATTTGGGGCAGAACACTGAAGCTTTCTTT. Its protein product is CASRLNLGQNTEAFF.

This clonotype was detected a few times. V and J are TRBV30 and TRBJ2-7, with TRBD2 identical over 8 bases. The CDR3 has 15 amino acids. J gave up 4 bases and V 3 bases, and 11 bases lay outside the gene matches. The germline V gene encodes CDR1 GTSNPN and CDR2 SVGIG (reference sequence). The CDR3 DNA sequence: TGTGCCTGGAGGGAAGGGCTAGCGGGCGGATACGAGCAGTACTTC. It is translated as CAWREGLAGGYEQYF.

This clonotype showed up many times. The rearrangement links TRBV12-3 or TRBV12-4 to TRBJ2-1, with TRBD1 as a possible D gene (6 bases). The CDR3 has 14 amino acids. Trimming took 6 bases from V and 9 from J, leaving 18 bases between them. The CDR3 DNA reads as TGTGCCAGCAGACCGCAGGGGACCTACGGTGAGCAGTTCTTC. Its translation: CASRPQGTYGEQFF.

Many counts were recorded for this clonotype. For the CDR3, the DNA is TGCAGTGCTAGAGTTGCGGGACTAGCCGTCCTTAGCTCCTACGAGCAGTACTTC. Protein product: CSARVAGLAVLSSYEQYF. The chain uses TRBV20-1 and TRBJ2-7, with 9 bases matching TRBD2. Trimming at V came to 1 base and at J to 0 bases, leaving 13 bases not matched to a gene. Germline-derived CDR1 and CDR2 are DFQATT and SNEGSKA (reference sequence). The CDR3 is made up of 18 amino acids.

Note on this clonotype: This may be a read error: a much more frequent sequence differs by one nucleotide. V is TRBV12-3 or TRBV12-4 and J is TRBJ2-2; D not certain. The CDR3 totals 13 residues. CDR3 protein: CASRLGNSGELFF. The CDR3, as DNA: TGTGCCAGTCGACTGGGGAACTCCGGGGAGCTGTTTTTT.

This clonotype occurred once. The chain couples TRBV6-5 to TRBJ1-1, with TRBD1 as a possible D gene (5 bases). Per the germline V gene, CDR1 is MNHEY and CDR2 is SVGAGI. The germline V and J ends were trimmed by 7 bases and 0 bases, with 9 bases remaining between them. There are 13 residues in the CDR3. CDR3 loop: CASTGSLNTEAFF. The CDR3 DNA is TGTGCCAGCACAGGGTCTTTGAACACTGAAGCTTTCTTT.

This clonotype was picked up many times. The genes are TRBV6-6 and TRBJ2-7; a weak D match, TRBD2 (5 bases). The germline V gene has CDR1 MNHNY and CDR2 SVGAGI (reference sequence). V lost 6 bases and J lost 3, with 15 bases in between. There are 14 residues in the CDR3. CDR3 nucleotide sequence: TGTGCCAGCAGACCTTCGGGGTTTTTCTACGAGCAGTACTTC. Protein product: CASRPSGFFYEQYF.

The chain recombines TRBV12-5 with TRBJ1-5; D may be TRBD1 (6 bases). CDR3 length: 15 residues. V gave up 6 bases and J gave up 2 bases, with 14 bases separating them. CDR1 and CDR2 (germline): LGHNT, FRNRAP. The CDR3 DNA sequence: TGTGCTAGTGGGACAGGACAGCGCGGCAATCAGCCCCAGCATTTT. This gives the protein CASGTGQRGNQPQHF.

V gene TRBV7-6 combines with J gene TRBJ2-2; D is uncertain. V lost 2 bases and J lost 1, with 5 bases in between. In germline, CDR1 is SGHVS, CDR2 FNYEAQ. The CDR3 extends over 14 amino acids. The CDR3 region has the DNA TGTGCCAGCAGCTTACTCCAGAACACCGGGGAGCTGTTTTTT. As protein: CASSLLQNTGELFF.

This clonotype has at least ten counts. This sequence joins TRBV12-3 or TRBV12-4 and TRBJ1-2; unclear D gene. Trimming pared 1 base from V and 8 bases from J, leaving 11 bases between. The CDR3 contains 13 residues. CDR3 sequence (DNA): TGTGCCAGCAGTTTAGGGCTCGGCGTGGGCTACACCTTC. Translating it yields CASSLGLGVGYTF.

This clonotype has more than one count but fewer than ten. This chain connects TRBV7-3 to TRBJ2-1; no definite D call. This CDR3 is built from 13 residues. V shed 1 base and J shed 8 bases, with 9 bases lying between them. Germline V CDR1 and CDR2: SGHTA, FQGTGA. The CDR3 loop reads CASSLIGSHEQFF. The CDR3, as DNA: TGTGCCAGCAGCTTAATCGGGTCGCATGAGCAGTTCTTC.

DNA for the CDR3: TGTGCCAGCAGCCCCTACGCCTCGATCAAGACTGGAAACACCATATATTTT. It specifies CASSPYASIKTGNTIYF. The rearrangement uses TRBV9 and TRBJ1-3; D is unresolved. The CDR3 spans 17 residues. Per the germline V gene, CDR1 is SGDLS and CDR2 is YYNGEE. V lost 4 bases and J 2 bases, leaving 19 bases between the germline ends.

The table lists this clonotype with many counts. The V and J genes are TRBV20-1 and TRBJ2-1, with D unresolved. V shed 2 bases and J shed 0 bases, with 11 bases lying between them. Germline V gene sequence: CDR1 DFQATT, CDR2 SNEGSKA (reference sequence). The CDR3 sequence is 15 residues long. The CDR3 DNA reads TGCAGTGCTAGACCCGAGAGTTACTCCTACAATGAGCAGTTCTTC. This gives the protein CSARPESYSYNEQFF.